Following are 31 T cell receptor beta chains from one sample sequenced in a study of glioma-infiltrating T cells after dendritic cell vaccination. Generated by immunoSEQ multiplex PCR, the TCRdb table keeps only in-frame clones and is missing some. Of about 73,000 clones in the sample, roughly 80% were seen once. Sample: blood, taken before dendritic cell vaccination. The receptors were sampled from a human donor with glioblastoma.

DNA of the CDR3: TGTGCCATCAGTGAGGGGACAGGGTTGTACTATGGCTACACCTTC. The encoded protein is CAISEGTGLYYGYTF. The chain employs TRBV10-3 and TRBJ1-2; 9 positions agree with TRBD1. This CDR3 is built from 15 residues. CDR1 and CDR2 from the germline V gene are ENHRY and SYGVKD. After removal of 2 bases from V and 3 bases from J, the junction contained 4 bases not matched to a gene.

In its sample, this clone was seen a few times. The chain links TRBV7-9 to TRBJ1-6, with 8 bases aligning to TRBD1. The junction had 3 bases not matched to a gene; V was cut back by 5 bases and J by 6 bases. Germline lookup yields CDR1 SEHNR and CDR2 FQNEAQ (reference sequence). The CDR3 runs to 14 residues. This CDR3 is CASSQGQANSPLHF. The CDR3 bases are TGTGCCAGCAGCCAGGGACAGGCTAATTCACCCCTCCACTTT.

V usage is TRBV2 and J usage is TRBJ2-1; TRBD1 might be the D (8 bases). The CDR3 spans 14 residues. V was trimmed by 10 bases and J by 9 bases, leaving 22 bases between them. Germline-derived CDR1 and CDR2 are SNHLY and FYNNEI. CDR3 residues: CATREAGGIGEQFF. CDR3 sequence (DNA): TGTGCCACCCGGGAGGCAGGGGGCATTGGTGAGCAGTTCTTC.

The chain is built from TRBV18 and TRBJ2-2; 7 positions agree with TRBD1. CDR1 is KGHSH and CDR2 is LQKENI in the germline V gene. The V and J ends lost 0 bases and 2 bases, in that order; junction bases with no gene match: 3. The CDR3 runs 16 residues. The CDR3 sequence is CASSPPTGDNTGELFF. CDR3 DNA sequence: TGTGCCAGCTCACCACCCACAGGGGACAACACCGGGGAGCTGTTTTTT.

This chain connects TRBV2 to TRBJ1-2, with D unclear. Germline CDR1 reads SNHLY; CDR2 reads FYNNEI. The length of the CDR3 is 16 residues. With 4 bases removed from V and 2 bases from J, the gap between germline ends came to 17 bases. CDR3 sequence reads: CASSVAGPISNYGYTF. The CDR3 nucleotides read TGTGCCAGCAGTGTCGCTGGGCCAATATCCAACTATGGCTACACCTTC.

V usage is TRBV5-1 and J usage is TRBJ1-2; 7 nucleotides line up with TRBD1. Germline CDR1 and CDR2: SGHRS and YFSETQ. Unmatched junction bases numbered 3, after V lost 0 bases and J lost 7 bases. CDR3 length equals 13 residues. The DNA of the CDR3 is TGCGCCAGCAGCTTGGGGGACAGCTCTGGCTACACCTTC. As protein: CASSLGDSSGYTF.

The J gene is TRBJ2-5, the V gene TRBV2; 8 nucleotides agree with TRBD1. Trimming removed 6 bases from V and 4 bases from J; junction bases left unmatched: 4. The CDR3 is 13 amino acids. Germline loops: CDR1 SNHLY, CDR2 FYNNEI. CDR3 DNA sequence: TGTGCCAGCAGGAGGACAGGGCGAGAGACCCAGTACTTC. This codes for CASRRTGRETQYF.

This clone appeared a few times. V gene TRBV2 combines with J gene TRBJ2-7; maybe TRBD1 (6 bases). The germline V gene encodes CDR1 SNHLY and CDR2 FYNNEI. V was pared by 3 bases and J by 3 bases, with 12 bases between. The CDR3 is made up of 14 amino acids. The CDR3: CASSDGGANYEQYF. Written as DNA, the CDR3 is TGTGCCAGCAGTGATGGGGGCGCAAACTACGAGCAGTACTTC.

This rearrangement joins TRBV7-2 to TRBJ1-2; D is unclear. Germline CDR1 and CDR2: SGHTA and FQGNSA. The germline V and J ends were trimmed by 4 bases and 8 bases, with 17 bases remaining between them. The CDR3 length is 14 residues. The CDR3, as DNA: TGTGCCAGCAGCTCGGTCGGCGGCGCCTGGGGCTACACCTTC. This sequence encodes CASSSVGGAWGYTF.

This clone was counted a single time. The V and J genes are TRBV6-1 and TRBJ1-3; D is undetermined. CDR3 length: 15 amino acids. With 1 base removed from V and 1 base from J, the gap between germline ends came to 8 bases. Germline loops: CDR1 MNHNS, CDR2 SASEGT. The CDR3 region is CASSEEHYSGNTIYF. The CDR3 DNA sequence: TGTGCCAGCAGTGAAGAACACTATTCTGGAAACACCATATATTTT.

V and J are TRBV19 and TRBJ2-7; 9 bases are shared with TRBD1. V lost 5 bases, J lost 3 bases, and 5 bases stayed unmatched. Germline V gene lookup returns CDR1 LNHDA and CDR2 SQIVND (reference sequence). CDR3 length equals 14 residues. CDR3 coding DNA: TGTGCCAGTAGTCCGACAGGGGGTGTCTACGAGCAGTACGTC. Translation gives CASSPTGGVYEQYV.

This chain joins TRBV6-5 and TRBJ2-1, with 8 positions matching TRBD1. V lost 5 bases and J lost 4; bases outside the gene matches: 7. Germline V gives CDR1 MNHEY, CDR2 SVGAGI. The CDR3 is 15 residues long. The CDR3 spells CASSTQGAGYNEQFF. CDR3 DNA sequence: TGTGCCAGCAGTACCCAGGGGGCAGGGTACAATGAGCAGTTCTTC.

The J gene is TRBJ1-1, the V gene TRBV6-5; 7 positions agree with TRBD1. The length of the CDR3 is 15 residues. Germline V gene sequence: CDR1 MNHEY, CDR2 SVGAGI. V lost 6 bases, J lost 9 bases, and 16 bases stayed unmatched. The CDR3 coding sequence is TGTGCCAGCAGGGGATTAACCGGGACAGAGGCCCAAGCTTTCTTT. Residues: CASRGLTGTEAQAFF.

The CDR3 protein is CASSIGGTGHQPQHF. For the CDR3, the DNA is TGTGCCAGTAGTATAGGGGGGACAGGGCATCAGCCCCAGCATTTT. V usage is TRBV19 and J usage is TRBJ1-5; 9 bases agree with TRBD1. The length of the CDR3 is 15 residues. Germline V gives CDR1 LNHDA, CDR2 SQIVND (reference sequence). The V gene end was trimmed by 1 base and the J gene end by 5 bases; junction bases not matched to a gene: 3.

V usage is TRBV2 and J usage is TRBJ1-3; D remains unclear. V lost 5 bases, J lost 0 bases, and 5 bases lay in between. The CDR3 is 13 amino acids. In germline, CDR1 is SNHLY, CDR2 FYNNEI. The CDR3 sequence is CASSPLSGNTIYF. The CDR3 DNA sequence: TGTGCCAGCAGTCCACTCTCTGGAAACACCATATATTTT.

Comments on this clone: This same CDR3 is encoded by further DNA sequences in the sample. V gene TRBV5-1 combines with J gene TRBJ2-3; D remains unclear. The CDR3 sequence is 12 residues long. Trimming cost V 3 bases and J 3 bases, with 5 bases left between them. Germline CDR1 reads SGHRS; CDR2 reads YFSETQ. The CDR3 loop reads CASSSSTDTQYF. CDR3 sequence (DNA): TGCGCCAGCAGCTCCTCTACAGATACGCAGTATTTT.

V and J are TRBV29-1 and TRBJ2-7; possible D gene TRBD2, 5 bases. Germline loops: CDR1 SQVTM, CDR2 ANQGSEA. The V end lost 7 bases, the J end lost 2 bases, and 12 bases lay between the germline ends. The CDR3 consists of 12 residues. For the CDR3, the DNA is TGCAGCGCAACTAGTGGTACCTACGAGCAGTACGTC. It translates to CSATSGTYEQYV.

The sample holds a few counts of this clone. J is TRBJ2-3 and V is TRBV4-2, with D maybe TRBD2 (6 bases). The germline gives CDR1 LGHNA, CDR2 YNFKEQ. Trimming took 1 base from V and 0 from J, leaving 11 bases between them. The CDR3 runs 16 residues. CDR3 residues: CASSQAAGSSTDTQYF. In DNA form, the CDR3 reads TGTGCCAGCAGCCAAGCCGCGGGGTCTAGCACAGATACGCAGTATTTT.

The genes are TRBV15 and TRBJ2-4; D is unresolved. The CDR3 sequence is 13 residues long. Trimming took off 6 bases at V and 2 bases at J, with 8 bases between the two ends. CDR1 is LNHNV and CDR2 is YYDKDF in the germline V gene (reference sequence). The CDR3 coding sequence is TGTGCCACCAGTCACACCTCCAAAAACATTCAGTACTTC. Its translation: CATSHTSKNIQYF. Variable domain in full (rest from reference TRBV15 and TRBJ2-4): DAMVIQNPRYQVTQFGKPVTLSCSQTLNHNVMYWYQQKSSQAPKLLFHYYDKDFNNEADTPDNFQSRRPNTSFCFLDIRSPGLGDTAMYLCATSHTSKNIQYFGAGTRLSVL.

The V gene is TRBV6-1, the J gene TRBJ2-3; a possible D gene is TRBD2 (6 bases). V was pared by 6 bases and J by 4 bases, with 11 bases between. The CDR3 has 13 residues. Germline V lookup: CDR1 MNHNS, CDR2 SASEGT. The CDR3 here is CASSETSPDTQYF. Here the CDR3 DNA reads TGTGCCAGCAGCGAGACTAGTCCAGATACGCAGTATTTT.

This chain joins TRBV19 and TRBJ1-2; tentatively, D is TRBD1 (6 bases). V lost 7 bases and J lost 5, with 8 bases in between. The length of the CDR3 is 11 residues. Germline CDR1 LNHDA, CDR2 SQIVND (reference sequence). The CDR3 region is CASKGDYGYTF. DNA for the CDR3: TGTGCCAGTAAGGGGGATTATGGCTACACCTTC.

J is TRBJ1-2 and V is TRBV4-1; 11 positions agree with TRBD1. Germline V gives CDR1 MGHRA, CDR2 YSYEKL. This CDR3 is built from 16 residues. Trimming at V came to 0 bases and at J to 5 bases, leaving 5 bases not matched to a gene. The DNA of the CDR3 is TGCGCCAGCAGCCAAGATCGGACAGGGGGCTGGTATGGCTACACCTTC. Translating gives CASSQDRTGGWYGYTF.

This clone was seen a handful of times. The chain recombines TRBV7-2 with TRBJ2-4; possible D gene TRBD1, 5 bases. Trimming left V 5 bases short and J 0 bases short, with 14 bases between. The CDR3 runs to 16 residues. Germline CDR1 SGHTA, CDR2 FQGNSA. The CDR3 sequence: CASSHGHLTAKNIQYF. The CDR3 DNA follows: TGTGCCAGCAGCCACGGACACTTGACAGCCAAAAACATTCAGTACTTC.

The chain recombines TRBV7-2 with TRBJ1-5, with D perhaps TRBD1 (5 bases). Deletions cut 4 bases from V and 7 bases from J, with 23 bases between. CDR3 size: 17 residues. From germline, CDR1 is SGHTA and CDR2 FQGNSA. The CDR3 sequence: CASSSLQEQSIGQPQHF. The CDR3 DNA is TGTGCCAGCAGCTCGCTACAGGAACAATCGATCGGGCAGCCCCAGCATTTT. The variable domain in full, completed from reference TRBV7-2 and TRBJ1-5, reads GAGVSQSPSNKVTEKGKDVELRCDPISGHTALYWYRQSLGQGLEFLIYFQGNSAPDKSGLPSDRFSAERTGGSVSTLTIQRTQQEDSAVYLCASSSLQEQSIGQPQHFGDGTRLSIL.

This chain uses TRBV5-4 with TRBJ1-5; 7 bases align to TRBD1. This CDR3 has 14 amino acids. The J segment lost 3 bases and the V segment lost 2 bases, leaving 2 bases of the junction unmatched. From germline, CDR1 is SGHNT and CDR2 YYREEE (reference sequence). The CDR3 region is CASSLQGNNQPQHF. CDR3 sequence (DNA): TGTGCCAGCAGCTTACAGGGGAACAATCAGCCCCAGCATTTT.

This chain connects TRBV19 to TRBJ1-5, with 10 bases that match TRBD1. CDR3 length: 19 amino acids. J lost 11 bases, V lost 1 base, and 20 bases had no gene match. Germline V gives CDR1 LNHDA, CDR2 SQIVND (reference sequence). The CDR3 loop is CASSIVHLFGQGEVMSQHF. DNA of the CDR3: TGTGCCAGTAGTATAGTTCATTTATTCGGACAGGGGGAAGTAATGTCCCAGCATTTT.

This rearrangement joins TRBV6-1 to TRBJ2-1; 8 positions agree with TRBD1. The CDR3 sequence is 15 residues long. Trimming removed 1 base from V and 7 bases from J; junction bases left unmatched: 6. Germline assignment: CDR1 MNHNS and CDR2 SASEGT. CDR3 protein: CASSEGAGGLNEQFF. Here the CDR3 DNA reads TGTGCCAGCAGTGAAGGGGCAGGGGGCTTGAATGAGCAGTTCTTC.

The chain is built from TRBV23-1 and TRBJ1-2, with 12 bases that match TRBD1. TRBV23-1 falls under the ORF class, with uncertain function. The CDR3 has 15 residues. V lost 3 bases to trimming and J lost 6 bases; unmatched junction nucleotides: 5. The CDR3 nucleotides read TGCGCCAGCAGTCACGGGACAGGGGGCCCTGATGGCTACACCTTC. Residues: CASSHGTGGPDGYTF.

V and J are TRBV5-1 and TRBJ1-2, with D possibly matching TRBD1 (6 bases). Trimming took off 8 bases at V and 2 bases at J, with 16 bases between the two ends. The germline V gene encodes CDR1 SGHRS and CDR2 YFSETQ. The CDR3 covers 14 residues. CDR3 region: CASSTSGDNYGYTF. In DNA form, the CDR3 reads TGCGCCAGTTCCACTTCAGGGGACAACTATGGCTACACCTTC.

V is TRBV10-3 and J is TRBJ1-5; D possibly corresponds to TRBD1 (5 bases). This CDR3 contains 13 residues. Germline V CDR1 and CDR2: ENHRY, SYGVKD. Trimming shortened V by 4 bases and J by 6 bases, and 10 bases separated the two germline ends. CDR3 loop: CAISGWGGQPQHF. The CDR3 DNA sequence: TGTGCCATCAGTGGTTGGGGGGGTCAGCCCCAGCATTTT.

As for this clone: In the same sample, other DNA sequences code for this CDR3. V usage is TRBV9 and J usage is TRBJ2-5; weak D call: TRBD1 (6 bases). The V end lost 2 bases, the J end lost 2 bases, and 13 bases lay between the germline ends. The CDR3 sequence is 15 residues long. Germline V gene data show CDR1 as SGDLS and CDR2 as YYNGEE. The DNA for the CDR3 is TGTGCCAGCAGCGTGGCTGGGGGCAGACAAGAGACCCAGTACTTC. Translated: CASSVAGGRQETQYF.